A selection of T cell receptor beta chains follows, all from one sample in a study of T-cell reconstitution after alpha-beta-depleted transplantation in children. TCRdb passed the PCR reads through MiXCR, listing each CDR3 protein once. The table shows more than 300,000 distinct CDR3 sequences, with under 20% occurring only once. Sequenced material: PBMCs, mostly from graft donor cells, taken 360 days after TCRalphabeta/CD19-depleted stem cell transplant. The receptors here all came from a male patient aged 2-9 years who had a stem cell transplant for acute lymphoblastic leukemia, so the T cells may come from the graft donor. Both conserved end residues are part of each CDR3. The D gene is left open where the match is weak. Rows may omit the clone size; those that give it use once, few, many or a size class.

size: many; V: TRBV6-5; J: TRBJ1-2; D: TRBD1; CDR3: CASSRGQALYGYTF; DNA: TGTGCCAGCAGTCGGGGACAGGCCCTCTATGGCTACACCTTC
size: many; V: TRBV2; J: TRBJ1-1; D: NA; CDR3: CASSYAEAGGAFF; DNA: TGTGCCAGCAGTTACGCAGAGGCAGGAGGAGCTTTCTTT
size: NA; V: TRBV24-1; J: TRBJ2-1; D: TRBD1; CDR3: CATSDLQGAKSNEQFF; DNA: TGTGCCACCAGTGATTTGCAGGGGGCGAAGAGTAATGAGCAGTTCTTC
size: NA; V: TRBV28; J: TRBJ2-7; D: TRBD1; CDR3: CASIRDRGNEQYF; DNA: TGTGCCAGCATCCGCGACAGGGGGAACGAGCAGTACTTC
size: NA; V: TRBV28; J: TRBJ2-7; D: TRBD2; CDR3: CASSLRGTSGRSEQYF; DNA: TGTGCCAGCAGTTTACGGGGGACTAGCGGGAGATCCGAGCAGTACTTC
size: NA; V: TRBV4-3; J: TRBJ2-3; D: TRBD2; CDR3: CASSQGGPGLAGGSTDTQYF; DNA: TGCGCCAGCAGCCAAGGGGGACCGGGACTAGCGGGAGGGTCCACAGATACGCAGTATTTT
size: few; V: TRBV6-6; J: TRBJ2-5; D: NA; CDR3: CASRGQMETQYF; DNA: TGTGCCAGCAGAGGACAGATGGAGACCCAGTACTTC
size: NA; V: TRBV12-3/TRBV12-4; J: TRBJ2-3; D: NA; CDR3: CASSFGAVWDNTDTQYF; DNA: TGTGCCAGCAGTTTCGGGGCAGTATGGGACAACACAGATACGCAGTATTTT
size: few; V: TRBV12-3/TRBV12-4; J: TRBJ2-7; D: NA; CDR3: CASTSVVGNSYEQYF; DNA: TGTGCCAGCACCTCCGTCGTAGGGAACTCCTACGAGCAGTACTTC
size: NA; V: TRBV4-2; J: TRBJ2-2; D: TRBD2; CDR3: CASSQEMGLAGPGELFF; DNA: TGTGCCAGCAGCCAAGAGATGGGACTAGCGGGACCCGGGGAGCTGTTTTTT
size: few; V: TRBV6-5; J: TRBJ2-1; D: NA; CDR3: CASSYLPVRTTYNEQFF; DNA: TGTGCCAGCAGTTACTTACCCGTCCGGACTACCTACAATGAGCAGTTCTTC
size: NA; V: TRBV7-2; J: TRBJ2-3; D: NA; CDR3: CASSLDSHSADTQYF; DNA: TGTGCCAGCAGTCTAGACAGTCATAGCGCAGATACGCAGTATTTT
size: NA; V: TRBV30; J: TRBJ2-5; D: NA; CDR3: CAWSGVGGQNQETQYF; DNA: TGTGCCTGGAGTGGCGTGGGGGGACAGAATCAAGAGACCCAGTACTTC
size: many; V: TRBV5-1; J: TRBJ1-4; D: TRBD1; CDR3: CASSPGQVLNEKLFF; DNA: TGCGCCAGCAGCCCTGGACAGGTTCTTAATGAAAAACTGTTTTTT
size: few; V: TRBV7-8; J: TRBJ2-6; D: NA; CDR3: CASSVLGASGANVLTF; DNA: TGTGCCAGCAGCGTCTTAGGGGCCTCTGGGGCCAACGTCCTGACTTTC
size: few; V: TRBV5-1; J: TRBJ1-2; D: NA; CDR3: CASSLGTVLYGYTF; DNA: TGCGCCAGCAGCTTGGGGACAGTCCTCTATGGCTACACCTTC
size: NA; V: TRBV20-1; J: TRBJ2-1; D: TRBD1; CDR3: CSALGQAVVGEQFF; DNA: TGCAGTGCTTTGGGACAGGCGGTCGTTGGTGAGCAGTTCTTC
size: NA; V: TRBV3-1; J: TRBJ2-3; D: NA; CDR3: CASSKLADTQYF; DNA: TGTGCCAGCAGCAAACTAGCAGATACGCAGTATTTT
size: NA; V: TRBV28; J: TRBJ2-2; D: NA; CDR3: CASSSPQIRTGELFF; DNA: TGTGCCAGCAGTTCCCCCCAAATCCGAACCGGGGAGCTGTTTTTT
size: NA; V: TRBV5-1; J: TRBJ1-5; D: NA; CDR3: CASSLGVAGNQPQHF; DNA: TGCGCCAGCAGCTTGGGAGTGGCCGGCAATCAGCCCCAGCATTTT
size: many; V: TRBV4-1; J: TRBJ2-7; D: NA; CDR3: CASSLIRGGYEQYF; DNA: TGCGCCAGCAGCCTAATCCGGGGTGGGTACGAGCAGTACTTC
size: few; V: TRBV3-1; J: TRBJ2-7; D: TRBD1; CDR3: CASSQEGQITYEQYF; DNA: TGTGCCAGCAGCCAAGAGGGACAGATAACCTACGAGCAGTACTTC
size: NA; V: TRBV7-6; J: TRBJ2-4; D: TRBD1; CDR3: CASSRGQGQNIQYF; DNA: TGTGCCAGCAGCCGCGGACAGGGGCAAAACATTCAGTACTTC
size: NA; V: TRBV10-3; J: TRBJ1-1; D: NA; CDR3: CAIRRQDTEAFF; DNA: TGTGCCATCCGCAGGCAGGACACTGAAGCTTTCTTT
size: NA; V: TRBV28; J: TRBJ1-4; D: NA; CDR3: CASRLLGATNEKLFF; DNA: TGTGCCAGCAGACTCCTAGGGGCAACTAATGAAAAACTGTTTTTT
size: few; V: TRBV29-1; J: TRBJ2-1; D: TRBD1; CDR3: CSVAPGQGIEQFF; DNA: TGCAGCGTTGCCCCGGGACAGGGGATTGAGCAGTTCTTC
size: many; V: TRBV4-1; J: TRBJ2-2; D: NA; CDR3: CASSQWPLAGELFF; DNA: TGCGCCAGCAGCCAGTGGCCGCTAGCCGGGGAGCTGTTTTTT
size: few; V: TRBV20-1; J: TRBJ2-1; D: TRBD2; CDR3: CSETSGTNNEQFF; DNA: TGCAGTGAAACTAGCGGGACAAACAATGAGCAGTTCTTC
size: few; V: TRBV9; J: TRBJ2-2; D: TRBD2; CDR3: CASSTGTSPPRELFF; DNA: TGTGCCAGCAGCACCGGGACTAGCCCCCCCCGGGAGCTGTTTTTT
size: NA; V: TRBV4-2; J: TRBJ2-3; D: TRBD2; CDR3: CASSQETSASPTDTQYF; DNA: TGTGCCAGCAGCCAAGAGACTAGCGCATCCCCCACAGATACGCAGTATTTT
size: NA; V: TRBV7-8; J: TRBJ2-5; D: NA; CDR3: CASSLAGGLAETQYF; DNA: TGTGCCAGCAGCTTAGCTGGGGGGCTAGCGGAGACCCAGTACTTC